This passage covers 32 T cell receptor beta chains from one sample sequenced in a study of pediatric ulcerative colitis. The data were produced by immunoSEQ multiplex PCR, yet TCRdb's version contains in-frame clones alone and is incomplete. The sample contains 64,000 or so clones, around 80% of which appear only once. The sample comprised blood. The receptors derive from a boy aged 5-17 years with moderate ulcerative colitis.

The J gene is TRBJ2-2, the V gene TRBV5-1; TRBD1 aligns across 7 bases. The V gene's germline CDR1 is SGHRS and CDR2 YFSETQ. V shed 4 bases, J shed 0 bases, and the junction held 12 bases outside the gene matches. The length of the CDR3 is 18 residues. The CDR3 DNA follows: TGCGCCAGCAGCCAACTATCACGACAGGGCCCGAACACCGGGGAGCTGTTTTTT. It yields the protein CASSQLSRQGPNTGELFF.

This clone was seen just once. V gene TRBV6-5 combines with J gene TRBJ2-1, with a possible D match to TRBD2 (6 bases). The CDR3 extends over 15 amino acids. The V end was cut by 0 bases, the J end by 7 bases, with 13 bases between. Per the germline V gene, CDR1 is MNHEY and CDR2 is SVGAGI. In DNA form, the CDR3 reads TGTGCCAGCAGTTACTCTACGGGAGCCTGGAATGAGCAGTTCTTC. This translates into CASSYSTGAWNEQFF.

The CDR3 loop is CASSALDRGRRGRNEQFF. The CDR3 DNA is TGTGCCAGCAGCGCCCTGGACAGGGGCCGACGGGGTAGGAATGAGCAGTTCTTC. The rearrangement joins TRBV9 to TRBJ2-1; TRBD1 matches 9 bases. Germline lookup yields CDR1 SGDLS and CDR2 YYNGEE. CDR3 length: 18 amino acids. Trimming at V came to 3 bases and at J to 7 bases, leaving 17 bases not matched to a gene.

The rearrangement joins TRBV21-1 to TRBJ1-1; the table gives TRBD1 as D, unverified against the DNA. TRBV21-1 constitutes a pseudogene. The CDR3 runs to 17 residues. CDR3 sequence reads: CASSKAETGGGNTEAFF. CDR3 coding DNA: TGTGCCAGCAGCAAAGCGGAGACAGGGGGAGGGAACACTGAAGCTTTCTTT.

V usage is TRBV30 and J usage is TRBJ1-5, with D possibly being TRBD1 (5 bases). Germline V gene data show CDR1 as GTSNPN and CDR2 as SVGIG (reference sequence). The CDR3 contains 14 residues. V was pared by 1 base and J by 7 bases, with 14 bases between. CDR3 loop: CAWSAQWGYQPQHF. The CDR3 DNA follows: TGTGCCTGGAGTGCACAATGGGGGTACCAGCCCCAGCATTTT.

The chain carries TRBV6-6 and TRBJ1-2, with 8 positions matching TRBD1. The CDR3 runs to 15 residues. Germline V lookup: CDR1 MNHNY, CDR2 SVGAGI (reference sequence). Losses at the gene ends were 2 bases for V and 2 bases for J; bases not matched to a gene: 4. CDR3 protein: CASSYHGQGNYGYTF. CDR3 DNA: TGTGCCAGCAGTTACCACGGACAGGGAAACTATGGCTACACCTTC.

This chain joins TRBV6-1 and TRBJ2-7; D gene uncertain. Trimming took 3 bases from V and 2 from J, leaving 14 bases between them. This CDR3 has 15 residues. CDR1 and CDR2 (germline): MNHNS, SASEGT. CDR3 sequence: CASSDRGFPTYEQYF. CDR3 nucleotide sequence: TGTGCCAGCAGTGACCGCGGCTTTCCAACCTACGAGCAGTACTTC.

The V gene is TRBV7-2, the J gene TRBJ2-1, with 8 bases that match TRBD2. CDR1 and CDR2 from the germline V gene are SGHTA and FQGNSA. Trimming cost V 4 bases and J 3 bases; bases outside gene matches: 5. This CDR3 is built from 15 residues. In DNA form, the CDR3 reads TGTGCCAGCAGCTCAGCGACTAGCGTCTACAATGAGCAGTTCTTC. Its translation: CASSSATSVYNEQFF. Looking up the rest from reference TRBV7-2 and TRBJ2-1 gives the full variable domain: GAGVSQSPSNKVTEKGKDVELRCDPISGHTALYWYRQSLGQGLEFLIYFQGNSAPDKSGLPSDRFSAERTGGSVSTLTIQRTQQEDSAVYLCASSSATSVYNEQFFGPGTRLTVL.

The V call is TRBV4-2, the J call TRBJ1-5; no reliable D call. Germline V gene lookup returns CDR1 LGHNA and CDR2 YNFKEQ. This CDR3 spans 14 amino acids. Trimming left V 8 bases short and J 6 bases short, with 17 bases between. The CDR3 loop is CASRHVGYGQPQHF. The CDR3 DNA is TGTGCCAGCCGGCATGTGGGGTATGGTCAGCCCCAGCATTTT.

V gene TRBV13 combines with J gene TRBJ2-1; TRBD1 is a possible D gene (6 bases). Germline V gene sequence: CDR1 PRHDT, CDR2 FYEKMQ (reference sequence). The CDR3 is made up of 15 amino acids. V was clipped by 1 base and J by 5 bases, with 12 bases between them. DNA of the CDR3: TGTGCCAGCAGCTTAGTGTACAGGGCGGACAATGAGCAGTTCTTC. Protein product: CASSLVYRADNEQFF.

This clone was seen a handful of times. The chain has TRBV5-1 and TRBJ1-1, with D possibly matching TRBD1 (6 bases). The germline V gene has CDR1 SGHRS and CDR2 YFSETQ. Trimming pared 0 bases from V and 1 base from J, leaving 10 bases between. The CDR3 totals 15 residues. The CDR3: CASSLDGGWNTEAFF. CDR3 bases: TGCGCCAGCAGCTTGGACGGGGGCTGGAACACTGAAGCTTTCTTT.

The sample holds one count of this clone. This chain connects TRBV7-9 to TRBJ2-7; D not resolved. CDR1 is SEHNR, CDR2 FQNEAQ, per germline (reference sequence). CDR3 length: 12 residues. Trimming took 1 base from V and 7 from J, leaving 8 bases between them. This chain's CDR3 is CASSLGGKEQYF. CDR3 nucleotide sequence: TGTGCCAGCAGCTTAGGGGGTAAGGAGCAGTACTTC. The full variable domain, in which reference TRBV7-9 and TRBJ2-7 provide the parts outside the CDR3, is DTGVSQNPRHKITKRGQNVTFRCDPISEHNRLYWYRQTLGQGPEFLTYFQNEAQLEKSRLLSDRFSAERPKGSFSTLEIQRTEQGDSAMYLCASSLGGKEQYFGPGTRLTVT.

The V gene is TRBV29-1, the J gene TRBJ2-1; TRBD2 matches at 11 bases. Germline V gives CDR1 SQVTM, CDR2 ANQGSEA. The CDR3 length is 14 residues. V shed 7 bases and J 8 bases; nucleotides not matched to a gene: 10. The CDR3 DNA reads TGCAGCGCCTTTAGCGGGGGGGCGTCGTATGAGCAGTTCTTC. This encodes CSAFSGGASYEQFF.

The chain is built from TRBV9 and TRBJ1-2; D gene ambiguous. Germline V CDR1 and CDR2: SGDLS, YYNGEE. V lost 2 bases, J lost 0 bases, and 11 bases lay in between. The CDR3 covers 15 residues. The CDR3 sequence is CASSVSGTTNYGYTF. CDR3 in DNA: TGTGCCAGCAGCGTTTCGGGCACGACTAACTATGGCTACACCTTC.

This sequence joins TRBV9 and TRBJ2-5; D may be TRBD2 (6 bases). The CDR3 sequence is 15 residues long. V shed 0 bases and J shed 3 bases, with 12 bases lying between them. Looked up from germline, CDR1 is SGDLS and CDR2 is YYNGEE. The CDR3 DNA reads as TGTGCCAGCAGCGTAGATTCATGGGGGGAAGAGACCCAGTACTTC. Protein sequence: CASSVDSWGEETQYF.

This chain uses TRBV19 with TRBJ1-5; possible D gene TRBD1, 5 bases. Germline values: CDR1 LNHDA, CDR2 SQIVND (reference sequence). The CDR3 runs to 16 residues. Trimming removed 5 bases from V and 6 bases from J, with 20 bases in between. The CDR3 is CASSSGEVGVGQPQHF. The CDR3 nucleotides are TGTGCCAGTAGTTCCGGAGAAGTGGGGGTTGGTCAGCCCCAGCATTTT.

The chain uses TRBV5-1 and TRBJ2-3; no reliable D call. Looked up from germline, CDR1 is SGHRS and CDR2 is YFSETQ. This CDR3 comprises 12 residues. V gave up 0 bases and J gave up 6 bases, with 5 bases separating them. CDR3 loop: CASSLGSDTQYF. The CDR3 region has the DNA TGCGCCAGCAGCTTGGGCTCGGATACGCAGTATTTT.

The gene calls are TRBV15 and TRBJ1-1; no clear D gene. Germline V lookup: CDR1 LNHNV, CDR2 YYDKDF (reference sequence). This CDR3 is built from 13 residues. V gave up 1 base and J gave up 9 bases, with 12 bases separating them. The DNA of the CDR3 is TGTGCCACCAGCAGAGGGGCCCTCCCCAAAGCTTTCTTT. This encodes CATSRGALPKAFF. The full variable domain, in which reference TRBV15 and TRBJ1-1 provide the parts outside the CDR3, is DAMVIQNPRYQVTQFGKPVTLSCSQTLNHNVMYWYQQKSSQAPKLLFHYYDKDFNNEADTPDNFQSRRPNTSFCFLDIRSPGLGDTAMYLCATSRGALPKAFFGQGTRLTVV.

The CDR3 nucleotides are TGTGCCACCGGGGAGCGGGGGACCTACAATGAGCAGTTCTTC. This sequence encodes CATGERGTYNEQFF. The V call is TRBV15, the J call TRBJ2-1; 8 nucleotides agree with TRBD2. This CDR3 has 14 amino acids. The junction had 5 bases not matched to a gene; V was cut back by 8 bases and J by 2 bases. Germline values: CDR1 LNHNV, CDR2 YYDKDF (reference sequence). The variable domain in full, completed from reference TRBV15 and TRBJ2-1, reads DAMVIQNPRYQVTQFGKPVTLSCSQTLNHNVMYWYQQKSSQAPKLLFHYYDKDFNNEADTPDNFQSRRPNTSFCFLDIRSPGLGDTAMYLCATGERGTYNEQFFGPGTRLTVL.

The rearrangement uses TRBV15 and TRBJ1-2; D is unclear. There are 13 residues in the CDR3. Germline V gene lookup returns CDR1 LNHNV and CDR2 YYDKDF (reference sequence). V lost 5 bases to trimming and J lost 5 bases, with 12 bases between them. The CDR3 here is CATSPTTNYGYTF. The DNA for the CDR3 is TGTGCCACCAGCCCAACGACGAATTATGGCTACACCTTC.

The chain recombines TRBV5-1 with TRBJ2-7; D ambiguous. CDR3 length: 13 amino acids. The germline gives CDR1 SGHRS, CDR2 YFSETQ. The V end was cut by 1 base, the J end by 3 bases, with 8 bases between. CDR3: CASSLTEFYEQYF. CDR3 bases: TGCGCCAGCAGCTTGACAGAATTCTACGAGCAGTACTTC.

The rearrangement links TRBV4-1 to TRBJ2-7; weak D call: TRBD2 (6 bases). Germline loops: CDR1 MGHRA, CDR2 YSYEKL. V was trimmed by 2 bases and J by 1 base, leaving 18 bases between them. This CDR3 is 17 amino acids long. The chain's CDR3 is CASSQKLWDSPSYEQYF. The CDR3 nucleotides read TGCGCCAGCAGCCAAAAGCTCTGGGACTCCCCTTCCTACGAGCAGTACTTC.

DNA of the CDR3: TGTGCCAGCAGCGTGGGACTAATACAAGAGACCCAGTACTTC. The encoded protein is CASSVGLIQETQYF. The V call is TRBV6-1, the J call TRBJ2-5; 7 nucleotides line up with TRBD2. The CDR3 runs 14 residues. The trim removed 6 bases at V and 2 bases at J, leaving 6 bases unmatched. Germline CDR1 MNHNS, CDR2 SASEGT.

The chain recombines TRBV10-2 with TRBJ1-3; 9 nucleotides line up with TRBD1. Germline CDR1 is WSHSY and CDR2 is SAAADI. The CDR3 spans 16 residues. Trimming removed 0 bases from V and 1 base from J; junction bases left unmatched: 1. The CDR3 coding sequence is TGCGCCAGCAGTGAGTCGGACAGGGGATCTGGAAACACCATATATTTT. Encoded protein: CASSESDRGSGNTIYF.

The chain carries TRBV2 and TRBJ2-7, with 12 bases fitting TRBD2. The germline V gene has CDR1 SNHLY and CDR2 FYNNEI. Trimming cost V 6 bases and J 1 base; bases outside gene matches: 10. The CDR3 loop spans 17 amino acids. The CDR3 DNA reads as TGTGCCAGCAGGTCAAGGACTAGCGGGGATAGGTCCTACGAGCAGTACTTC. It yields the protein CASRSRTSGDRSYEQYF.

The chain couples TRBV19 to TRBJ1-6; D remains unclear. The V gene lost 8 bases and the J gene lost 7 bases, with 15 bases spanning the gap. Germline V gene lookup returns CDR1 LNHDA and CDR2 SQIVND (reference sequence). The CDR3 totals 14 residues. The CDR3 coding sequence is TGTGCCAGTGCCCTTGGGGTACCGAATTCACCCCTCCACTTT. It specifies CASALGVPNSPLHF.

The V gene is TRBV9, the J gene TRBJ2-3; tentative D call: TRBD1 (6 bases). The V gene lost 0 bases and the J gene lost 4 bases, with 9 bases spanning the gap. Germline loops: CDR1 SGDLS, CDR2 YYNGEE. This CDR3 has 14 amino acids. CDR3 in DNA: TGTGCCAGCAGCGTAGAAGGGGGATCAGATACGCAGTATTTT. This encodes CASSVEGGSDTQYF.

This clone was picked up a small number of times. The gene calls are TRBV5-1 and TRBJ1-2, with a tentative D call TRBD1 (5 bases). V was clipped by 2 bases and J by 6 bases, with 17 bases between them. This CDR3 comprises 15 residues. Germline V gene sequence: CDR1 SGHRS, CDR2 YFSETQ. Here the CDR3 DNA reads TGCGCCAGCAGCTTAGGTCCGGGGACGGTTGATGGCTACACCTTC. This sequence encodes CASSLGPGTVDGYTF.

The V and J genes are TRBV7-2 and TRBJ1-2, with D maybe TRBD1 (6 bases). This CDR3 has 14 amino acids. Germline V gene lookup returns CDR1 SGHTA and CDR2 FQGNSA. Between the trimmed V and J ends, which lost 5 bases and 4 bases, there was a span of 14 bases. Written as DNA, the CDR3 is TGTGCCAGCAGCCTGGGGCCAGGGGTCTATGGCTACACCTTC. It specifies CASSLGPGVYGYTF.

This rearrangement joins TRBV5-1 to TRBJ2-7, with 13 positions matching TRBD2. With 4 bases clipped from V and 2 bases from J, the junction kept 6 bases outside the gene matches. CDR1 and CDR2 (germline): SGHRS, YFSETQ. This CDR3 has 16 residues. The chain's CDR3 is CASSHTSGRETYEQYF. DNA for the CDR3: TGCGCCAGCAGCCACACTAGCGGGAGGGAGACCTACGAGCAGTACTTC.

In DNA form, the CDR3 reads TGCGCCAGCAGCCAAGATCGCGCTAGCGGGGGACATCAAGAGACCCAGTACTTC. Translation gives CASSQDRASGGHQETQYF. The chain recombines TRBV4-1 with TRBJ2-5; 10 nucleotides align to TRBD2. The germline V gene has CDR1 MGHRA and CDR2 YSYEKL. V lost 0 bases, J lost 2 bases, and 9 bases stayed unmatched. This CDR3 comprises 18 residues.

This clone was observed a few times. This chain uses TRBV19 with TRBJ1-1; TRBD1 matches 12 bases. This CDR3 has 16 residues. CDR1 and CDR2 (germline): LNHDA, SQIVND (reference sequence). The trim removed 11 bases at V and 2 bases at J, leaving 12 bases unmatched. The CDR3 region is CASDPRDRGLNTEAFF. CDR3 bases: TGTGCCTCTGACCCACGGGACAGGGGGCTAAACACTGAAGCTTTCTTT.